This is a list of T cell receptor beta chains from one sample in a study of blood T cell repertoires in COVID-19. Using immunoSEQ multiplex PCR, the repertoire was profiled, and TCRdb retains in-frame clones only, with some absent. The repertoire holds more than 85,000 clones, with approximately 92% as singletons. Sequencing was done on a sample of peripheral blood. The receptor source for this set is a man aged 18 to 30 with acute or convalescent COVID-19. Each CDR3 is given with its conserved first and last residue. D genes are given only for firm matches. Rows give clone size only sometimes, using once, few, many, or a class for an expanded clone.

clone size,V gene,J gene,D gene,CDR3 DNA,CDR3 protein
NA,TRBV19,TRBJ2-3,TRBD2,TGTGCCAGTAGCTGGGGCGGGAGTGCAGATACGCAGTATTTT,CASSWGGSADTQYF
NA,TRBV5-1,TRBJ2-1,NA,TGCGCCAGCAGCTTGGGGACAGAGTACAATGAGCAGTTCTTC,CASSLGTEYNEQFF
NA,TRBV29-1,TRBJ2-3,NA,TGCAGCGTTGTAGGCGGGAAAACAGATACGCAGTATTTT,CSVVGGKTDTQYF
few,TRBV19,TRBJ2-1,TRBD1,TGTGCCAGTAGTATCCGGGACAGGGGGGGCAATGAGCAGTTCTTC,CASSIRDRGGNEQFF
NA,TRBV19,TRBJ1-2,TRBD1,TGTGCCAGTACTAAGGGACAGACGAATTACTATGGCTACACCTTC,CASTKGQTNYYGYTF
NA,TRBV29-1,TRBJ2-3,TRBD2,TGCAGCGTCCGGGGACTAGCGGGAGATGGAGATACGCAGTATTTT,CSVRGLAGDGDTQYF
NA,TRBV13,TRBJ2-1,TRBD1,TGTGCCAGCAGCTTAGCCCAGGGACAGAACTTTAATGAGCAGTTCTTC,CASSLAQGQNFNEQFF
NA,TRBV28,TRBJ1-2,NA,TGTGCCAGCAGTTCCCCGACAGTACCCTATGGCTACACCTTC,CASSSPTVPYGYTF
NA,TRBV6-5,TRBJ1-5,NA,TGTGCCAGCAGTCGGAGGGATCAGCCCCAGCATTTT,CASSRRDQPQHF
few,TRBV24-1,TRBJ2-3,TRBD2,TGTGCCACCCGGGGGGGCCAACACACAGATACGCAGTATTTT,CATRGGQHTDTQYF
NA,TRBV10-2,TRBJ1-5,TRBD1,TGCGCCAGCAGGTCGACAGGGCGCAATCAGCCCCAGCATTTT,CASRSTGRNQPQHF
few,TRBV3-1/TRBV3-2,TRBJ1-2,TRBD1,TGTGCCAGCAGGCTCCAGGACAGGGGGGACTATGGCTACACCTTC,CASRLQDRGDYGYTF
NA,TRBV5-1,TRBJ2-5,NA,TGCGCCAGCAGGGCGGGGACGGACCAAGAGACCCAGTACTTC,CASRAGTDQETQYF
NA,TRBV5-6,TRBJ2-7,TRBD1,TGTGCCAGCAGCTGGATACAGGGGGCCTACGAGCAGTACTTC,CASSWIQGAYEQYF
NA,TRBV14,TRBJ2-1,TRBD1,TGTGCCAGCAGCCAAGATTATGGGGACAGGGGTTCCTACAATGAGCAGTTCTTC,CASSQDYGDRGSYNEQFF
NA,TRBV23-1,TRBJ2-1,TRBD1,TGCGCCAGCAGGAATCCGGACAGGGGATGGGTCTACAATGAGCAGTTCTTC,CASRNPDRGWVYNEQFF
NA,TRBV7-2,TRBJ2-3,NA,TGTGCCAGCAGCTTAGGGCCGTACACAGATACGCAGTATTTT,CASSLGPYTDTQYF
NA,TRBV10-3,TRBJ2-3,NA,TGTGCCATCAGTGAGAAAACCACACTGACAGGCACAGATACGCAGTATTTT,CAISEKTTLTGTDTQYF
once,TRBV24-1,TRBJ1-1,TRBD1,TGTGCCACCAGTCCGGGACAGGGCTTGAGCACTGAAGCTTTCTTT,CATSPGQGLSTEAFF
many,TRBV5-1,TRBJ2-3,TRBD2,TGCGCCAGCAGCTTGACTAGCGGGAGCACAGATACGCAGTATTTT,CASSLTSGSTDTQYF
NA,TRBV12-5,TRBJ1-1,NA,TGTGCTAGTGGACAACCTTACGCTAGCATCGCTTTCTTT,CASGQPYASIAFF
NA,TRBV6-5,TRBJ1-6,NA,TGTGCCAGCAGTTACTCTCCTAGCAACTATAATTCACCCCTCCACTTT,CASSYSPSNYNSPLHF
NA,TRBV18,TRBJ2-7,TRBD1,TGTGCCAGCTCACCTAACAGGGGCCATTACGAGCAGTACTTC,CASSPNRGHYEQYF
NA,TRBV29-1,TRBJ1-2,TRBD1,TGCAGCGTTTGGGGGGGACAGGGGAAGAATAATGGCTACACCTTC,CSVWGGQGKNNGYTF